Described below is a single T cell receptor (beta chain) sequence and its context. The antigen is unknown. This entry is derived from a study of T cell repertoires in cytomegalovirus infection. Turning to the study itself: CMV infection plus the matching HLA type was flagged by public TCR beta signatures.

The CDR3 has 12 residues. Germline V gene data show CDR1 as LGHDT and CDR2 as YNNKEL (reference sequence). Deletions cut 6 bases from V and 7 bases from J, with 13 bases between. TCRdb re-analysed the reads in MiXCR, keeping a single row per CDR3 protein. In the table there are some 940,000 distinct CDR3 sequences, approximately 33% of which are singletons. This material consisted of cultured CD8+ T cells from PBMCs, taken from culture after CMV antigen stimulation. The sequence derives from a human donor in good health (CMV status not recorded). Some clones in this sample may be carry-over from other donors' samples. This chain connects TRBV3-1 to TRBJ2-7, with a weak D call TRBD2 (5 bases). This CDR3 reads CASSLLTGEQYF. As DNA, the CDR3 is TGTGCCAGCAGTCTTTTAACGGGGGAGCAGTACTTC.